These 27 T cell receptor beta chains share one sample of origin, sequenced in a study of CD8+CD57+ T cells in acquired aplastic anemia (dated by TCRdb to between 2018 and 2020). Flow cytometry had shown CD8+CD57+ cell expansion in the patients selected for sequencing. Data came from an Illumina HiSeq 2000. Profiling of TCR beta VDJ combinations and CDR3 sequences used genomic DNA as the template. Using fastp at Q25 and MiXCR, TCRdb reprocessed the public reads and kept productive beta chains. Every CDR3 protein is listed once, alongside the most common genes and DNA of its rows. In all, the sample holds 450,000 to 550,000 distinct CDR3 sequences, and under 40% of those were seen once. The top ten clonotypes cover 0.82% of the sample. Sequences were obtained from sorted CD4+, CD8+, or CD8+CD57+ T cells (not recorded which) from PBMCs. Source of these receptors: a human donor with aplastic anemia.

The chain carries TRBV19 and TRBJ1-5, with D hard to call. Looked up from germline, CDR1 is LNHDA and CDR2 is SQIVND (reference sequence). The V end lost 4 bases, the J end lost 5 bases, and 12 bases lay between the germline ends. The CDR3 runs to 14 residues. CDR3 sequence reads: CASSTPGSDQPQHF. The CDR3 DNA reads TGTGCCAGTAGTACCCCGGGATCCGATCAGCCCCAGCATTTT.

This clonotype occurred many times. This chain links TRBV5-6 with TRBJ2-7; D unresolved. The germline CDR1 and CDR2 sequences are SGHDT and YYEEEE. The CDR3 is 12 residues long. V lost 10 bases, J lost 4 bases, and 15 bases lay in between. The CDR3 DNA is TGTGCCGCGCCCGTCCTAGGGTACGAGCAGTACTTC. It codes for CAAPVLGYEQYF.

As to this clonotype: The junction departs from germline at one end; a sequencing error may be responsible. V gene TRBV29-1 combines with J gene TRBJ1-2; 7 bases map to TRBD1. The CDR3 has 12 amino acids. Germline lookup yields CDR1 SQVTM and CDR2 ANQGSEA. This chain's CDR3 is CSVKDRNYGHTF. For the CDR3, the DNA is TGCAGCGTTAAGGACAGGAACTATGGCCACACCTTC.

The chain links TRBV6-1 to TRBJ1-6, with D possibly matching TRBD1 (5 bases). With 5 bases removed from V and 5 bases from J, the gap between germline ends came to 13 bases. Germline V gene data show CDR1 as MNHNS and CDR2 as SASEGT. The length of the CDR3 is 15 residues. The CDR3 is CASSQTATHNSPLHF. The CDR3 nucleotides read TGTGCCAGCAGTCAGACAGCAACTCATAATTCACCCCTCCACTTT.

This clonotype was detected many times. J is TRBJ1-4 and V is TRBV29-1; TRBD1 is a possible D gene (5 bases). CDR3 length equals 12 residues. CDR1 is SQVTM and CDR2 is ANQGSEA in the germline V gene. V was pared by 4 bases and J by 13 bases, with 16 bases between. CDR3 nucleotides: TGCAGCGTTGGGACGTCGGCAAGGGGACTGTTTTTT. Translation gives CSVGTSARGLFF.

This chain joins TRBV19 and TRBJ2-3; TRBD2 matches 9 bases. V lost 4 bases and J lost 3; bases outside the gene matches: 8. Germline V gene data show CDR1 as LNHDA and CDR2 as SQIVND (reference sequence). The CDR3 covers 16 residues. CDR3 DNA: TGTGCCAGTAGTAAGACTAGCGGAAGGGGTACAGATACGCAGTATTTT. This gives the protein CASSKTSGRGTDTQYF.

This clonotype has more than one count but fewer than ten. The chain has TRBV6-5 and TRBJ2-7; D gene ambiguous. The CDR3 length is 13 residues. V was cut by 0 bases and J by 6 bases, with 9 bases left in between. The germline gives CDR1 MNHEY, CDR2 SVGAGI. The CDR3 here is CASSYSIRPEQYF. Here the CDR3 DNA reads TGTGCCAGCAGTTACTCGATTAGGCCCGAGCAGTACTTC.

This clonotype has at least ten counts. J is TRBJ1-1 and V is TRBV29-1; D possibly corresponds to TRBD1 (6 bases). Germline values: CDR1 SQVTM, CDR2 ANQGSEA. CDR3 size: 14 residues. Trimming shortened V by 6 bases and J by 3 bases, and 17 bases separated the two germline ends. In DNA, the CDR3 is TGCAGCGTCACAACCGGGCAGGGGTACACTGAAGCTTTCTTT. Its protein product is CSVTTGQGYTEAFF.

The rearrangement uses TRBV11-2 and TRBJ2-3, with TRBD2 matching over 9 bases. The J segment lost 3 bases and the V segment lost 5 bases, leaving 15 bases of the junction unmatched. CDR1 is SGHAT and CDR2 is FQNNGV in the germline V gene. The CDR3 is 18 residues long. CDR3 region: CASSLLGGLAISTDTQYF. The CDR3 bases are TGTGCCAGCAGCCTACTAGGCGGACTAGCGATTAGTACAGATACGCAGTATTTT.

Many counts were recorded for this clonotype. The chain carries TRBV10-3 and TRBJ2-1, with no clear D. With 5 bases removed from V and 7 bases from J, the gap between germline ends came to 12 bases. The germline CDR1 and CDR2 sequences are ENHRY and SYGVKD. CDR3 length equals 13 residues. CDR3 region: CAISLYLENEQFF. The CDR3 DNA reads TGTGCCATCAGTCTATACCTTGAAAATGAGCAGTTCTTC.

A few counts support this clonotype. The rearrangement uses TRBV20-1 and TRBJ1-3; possible D gene TRBD1, 5 bases. V dropped 6 bases and J dropped 4 bases, with 10 bases sitting between them. The CDR3 spans 12 residues. CDR1 is DFQATT and CDR2 is SNEGSKA in the germline V gene (reference sequence). The DNA of the CDR3 is TGCAGTGCAACTCGACAGGGAAACACCATATATTTT. Amino acids: CSATRQGNTIYF.

There are a few counts of this clonotype. This chain uses TRBV11-2 with TRBJ1-4; D is possibly TRBD1 (6 bases). In germline, CDR1 is SGHAT, CDR2 FQNNGV. Deletions cut 4 bases from V and 8 bases from J, with 20 bases between. The CDR3 extends over 16 amino acids. In DNA, the CDR3 is TGTGCCAGCAGCTCCTTGAGGGGGGCGCATGGGGAAAAACTGTTTTTT. It translates to CASSSLRGAHGEKLFF.

This rearrangement joins TRBV10-3 to TRBJ2-3, with 8 positions matching TRBD1. Germline V lookup: CDR1 ENHRY, CDR2 SYGVKD. Unmatched junction bases numbered 6, after V lost 4 bases and J lost 0 bases. The CDR3 totals 16 residues. The CDR3 sequence: CAISADRAASTDTQYF. The CDR3 DNA reads as TGTGCCATCAGTGCGGACAGGGCAGCTAGCACAGATACGCAGTATTTT.

The V and J genes are TRBV4-2 and TRBJ2-5, with 10 bases aligning to TRBD2. The J call may be mistaken, given a closer DNA end match to TRBJ2-7. Germline CDR1 is LGHNA and CDR2 is YNFKEQ. This CDR3 has 17 residues. The CDR3 nucleotides read TGTGCCAGCAGCCCTTCTAGCGGGGGTACTTATACCTACGAGCAGTACTTC. Protein: CASSPSSGGTYTYEQYF.

This clonotype has a single count. The chain combines TRBV10-1 with TRBJ2-7; 9 nucleotides align to TRBD2. V lost 2 bases and J lost 11; bases outside the gene matches: 4. From germline, CDR1 is WNHNN and CDR2 SYGVQD (reference sequence). CDR3 length equals 12 residues. CDR3 sequence reads: CASSENSGRKYF. For the CDR3, the DNA is TGCGCCAGCAGTGAGAATAGCGGGAGAAAGTACTTC.

Many counts were recorded for this clonotype. The chain employs TRBV19 and TRBJ1-5; 7 nucleotides match TRBD1. The V segment lost 4 bases and the J segment 6 bases; nucleotides outside the gene matches: 9. CDR1 is LNHDA, CDR2 SQIVND, per germline (reference sequence). There are 15 residues in the CDR3. The CDR3 region has the DNA TGTGCCAGTAGTACTACGACAGGGTATATTCAGCCCCAGCATTTT. As protein: CASSTTTGYIQPQHF.

For this clonotype: Germline and junction disagree at one end, which may indicate a read error. This rearrangement joins TRBV10-1 to TRBJ1-2, with TRBD1 matching 12 bases. CDR1 is WNHNN, CDR2 SYGVQD, per germline (reference sequence). The CDR3 contains 16 residues. In nucleotides, the CDR3 is TGTGCCAGCAGTGGGGGACAGGGGGCTGCCAACTATGGCTACACCTTC. Its translation: CASSGGQGAANYGYTF.

This clonotype was picked up many times. The genes are TRBV5-1 and TRBJ2-2, with D maybe TRBD2 (6 bases). The V end lost 4 bases, the J end lost 3 bases, and 13 bases lay between the germline ends. Germline values: CDR1 SGHRS, CDR2 YFSETQ. The CDR3 length is 15 residues. CDR3 residues: CASSRTGGDTGELFF. CDR3 sequence (DNA): TGCGCCAGCAGCAGGACTGGCGGGGACACCGGGGAGCTGTTTTTT.

In this sample, this clonotype turned up many times. The genes are TRBV15 and TRBJ1-3, with 7 bases that match TRBD1. The CDR3 loop spans 14 amino acids. Trimming cost V 5 bases and J 4 bases; bases outside gene matches: 5. Germline CDR1 and CDR2: LNHNV and YYDKDF (reference sequence). CDR3 nucleotide sequence: TGTGCCACCAGCGCAGGGGGTACGGGAAACACCATATATTTT. Translation gives CATSAGGTGNTIYF.

This clonotype showed up many times. The rearrangement uses TRBV7-9 and TRBJ1-5, with 8 bases fitting TRBD1. Germline V gene lookup returns CDR1 SEHNR and CDR2 FQNEAQ (reference sequence). V shed 5 bases and J 6 bases; nucleotides not matched to a gene: 6. The CDR3 is 14 amino acids. The DNA of the CDR3 is TGTGCCAGCAGCCCGGACAGGGAAACTCAGCCCCAGCATTTT. It is translated as CASSPDRETQPQHF.

The chain employs TRBV29-1 and TRBJ2-3, with 11 bases lining up with TRBD2. CDR3 length: 18 amino acids. CDR1 and CDR2 (germline): SQVTM, ANQGSEA. Trimming at V came to 1 base and at J to 2 bases, leaving 11 bases not matched to a gene. For the CDR3, the DNA is TGCAGCGTTGAAGCAGATGGGGCGACTAGCGGGATCACAGATACGCAGTATTTT. Translating it yields CSVEADGATSGITDTQYF.

This clonotype was detected a few times. This sequence joins TRBV5-1 and TRBJ2-1; perhaps TRBD2 as D (7 bases). The CDR3 totals 15 residues. The germline V and J ends were trimmed by 4 bases and 5 bases, with 16 bases remaining between them. The germline V gene encodes CDR1 SGHRS and CDR2 YFSETQ. The CDR3 sequence is CASSTRGGQDNEQFF. CDR3 coding DNA: TGCGCCAGCAGCACACGCGGGGGCCAGGACAATGAGCAGTTCTTC.

This clonotype was counted ten times or more. V is TRBV7-2 and J is TRBJ1-6; no reliable D call. Trimming took 0 bases from V and 7 from J, leaving 7 bases between them. The CDR3 spans 14 residues. Germline CDR1 reads SGHTA; CDR2 reads FQGNSA. The CDR3 here is CASSLARSNSPLHF. The CDR3 bases are TGTGCCAGCAGCTTAGCCCGATCAAATTCACCCCTCCACTTT.

This clonotype was picked up many times. The V call is TRBV2, the J call TRBJ2-7; D is unclear. V lost 5 bases, J lost 5 bases, and 16 bases lay in between. The CDR3 is 14 residues long. CDR1 and CDR2 from the germline V gene are SNHLY and FYNNEI. The CDR3 region is CASSKTWTDDEQYF. The CDR3 DNA reads as TGTGCCAGCAGTAAGACTTGGACGGATGACGAGCAGTACTTC. The full variable domain, rest sourced from reference TRBV2 and TRBJ2-7, is EPEVTQTPSHQVTQMGQEVILRCVPISNHLYFYWYRQILGQKVEFLVSFYNNEISEKSEIFDDQFSVERPDGSNFTLKIRSTKLEDSAMYFCASSKTWTDDEQYFGPGTRLTVT.

This clonotype was seen a few times. The chain links TRBV9 to TRBJ2-3; possible D gene TRBD2, 5 bases. This CDR3 is built from 16 residues. V was pared by 0 bases and J by 2 bases, with 13 bases between. Per the germline V gene, CDR1 is SGDLS and CDR2 is YYNGEE. Here the CDR3 DNA reads TGTGCCAGCAGCGTAGACGCGGGTAGGCTCACAGATACGCAGTATTTT. It specifies CASSVDAGRLTDTQYF.

This clonotype showed up many times. V is TRBV29-1 and J is TRBJ2-1; maybe TRBD2 (5 bases). This CDR3 has 14 amino acids. V lost 4 bases and J 0 bases, leaving 10 bases between the germline ends. Germline CDR1 reads SQVTM; CDR2 reads ANQGSEA. As DNA, the CDR3 is TGCAGCGTTGGAGCGGTGGGCTCCTACAATGAGCAGTTCTTC. It yields the protein CSVGAVGSYNEQFF.

This clonotype showed up many times. V is TRBV7-9 and J is TRBJ2-7; possibly TRBD1 or TRBD2 for D (5 bases each). CDR3 size: 15 residues. Germline V CDR1 and CDR2: SEHNR, FQNEAQ (reference sequence). V was cut by 5 bases and J by 2 bases, with 16 bases left in between. CDR3 amino acids: CASSIVGEGTYEQYF. CDR3 nucleotides: TGTGCCAGCAGCATTGTGGGAGAGGGGACCTACGAGCAGTACTTC.